This T cell receptor (beta chain) was captured by sequencing in a study of cytomegalovirus exposure and HLA in healthy donors. The study's findings and limits: Many donors shared some public TCRs, even though most TCR sequences were rare.

In its sample, this clone was seen a few times. The antigen remains unidentified. The PCR employed 60 Vbeta primers together with 13 Jbeta primers. Here immunoSEQ multiplex PCR was the method, and the copy in TCRdb shows in-frame clones only, minus some. The sample lists 100,000 or so clones; over 12% were seen once. The CDR3 consists of 15 residues. With V trimmed by 5 bases and J by 7 bases, 10 bases remained unmatched. CDR1 and CDR2 (germline): SGHAT, FQNNGV. This clonotype was obtained from a female donor in good health and CMV-seronegative. V and J are TRBV11-2 and TRBJ2-2; 7 nucleotides agree with TRBD1. Sequencing was carried out using PBMCs. CDR3 loop: CASSIRGNSGGELFF. DNA for the CDR3: TGTGCCAGCAGCATCAGGGGGAATAGTGGCGGGGAGCTGTTTTTT. The complete variable domain, with remaining parts taken from reference TRBV11-2 and TRBJ2-2, reads EAGVAQSPRYKIIEKRQSVAFWCNPISGHATLYWYQQILGQGPKLLIQFQNNGVVDDSQLPKDRFSAERLKGVDSTLKIQPAKLEDSAVYLCASSIRGNSGGELFFGEGSRLTVL.